This T cell receptor beta chain was identified during a study of a mutant IDH1 vaccine in newly diagnosed glioma. Turning to this clone: Its antigen is unidentified.

Time point reported: week 11, during vaccination. A 20-mer mutant IDH1 peptide at 300 ug was injected subcutaneously with topical imiquimod. The protocol was immunoSEQ multiplex PCR, while the TCRdb copy is restricted to in-frame clones and leaves out a portion. The table includes about 60,000 clones, about four fifths detected once. V lost 3 bases, J lost 5 bases, and 5 bases stayed unmatched. This CDR3 region has 14 residues. Germline V lookup: CDR1 SGDLS, CDR2 YYNGEE. Sample: PBMCs, taken from a glioma patient whose treatment included an IDH1 peptide vaccine. The rearrangement links TRBV9 to TRBJ2-5; TRBD1 matches 9 bases. The sequence derives from a man aged 25 to 45 with glioma. DNA of the CDR3: TGTGCCAGCAGCGCATACGGGACAGGGGAGACCCAGTACTTC. Residues: CASSAYGTGETQYF.